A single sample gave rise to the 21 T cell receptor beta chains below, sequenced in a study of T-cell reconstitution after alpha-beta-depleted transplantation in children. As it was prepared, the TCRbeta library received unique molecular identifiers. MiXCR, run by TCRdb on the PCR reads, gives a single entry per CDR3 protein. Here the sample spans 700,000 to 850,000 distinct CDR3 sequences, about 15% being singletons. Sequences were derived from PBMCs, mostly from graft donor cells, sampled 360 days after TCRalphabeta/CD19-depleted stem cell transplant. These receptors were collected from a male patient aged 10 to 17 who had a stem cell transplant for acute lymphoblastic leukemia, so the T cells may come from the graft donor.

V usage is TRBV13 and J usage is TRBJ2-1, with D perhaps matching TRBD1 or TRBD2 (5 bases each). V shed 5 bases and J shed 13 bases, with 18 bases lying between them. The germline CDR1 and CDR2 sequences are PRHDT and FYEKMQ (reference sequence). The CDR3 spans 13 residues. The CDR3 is CASSPNPERGQFF. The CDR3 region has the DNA TGTGCCAGCAGCCCCAACCCGGAGAGGGGCCAGTTCTTC.

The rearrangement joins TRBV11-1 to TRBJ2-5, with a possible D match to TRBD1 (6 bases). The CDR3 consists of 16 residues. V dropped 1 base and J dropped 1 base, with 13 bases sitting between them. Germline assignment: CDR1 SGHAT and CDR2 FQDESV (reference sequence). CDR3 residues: CASSLEGTTLQETQYF. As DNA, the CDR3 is TGTGCCAGCAGCTTAGAAGGGACAACCCTCCAAGAGACCCAGTACTTC.

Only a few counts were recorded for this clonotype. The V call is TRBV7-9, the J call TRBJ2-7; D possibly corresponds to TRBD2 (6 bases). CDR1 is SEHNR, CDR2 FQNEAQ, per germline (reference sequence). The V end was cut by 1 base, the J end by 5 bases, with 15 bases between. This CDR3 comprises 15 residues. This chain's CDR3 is CASSLGPLSGDEQYF. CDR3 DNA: TGTGCCAGCAGCTTAGGCCCCTTATCGGGAGACGAGCAGTACTTC.

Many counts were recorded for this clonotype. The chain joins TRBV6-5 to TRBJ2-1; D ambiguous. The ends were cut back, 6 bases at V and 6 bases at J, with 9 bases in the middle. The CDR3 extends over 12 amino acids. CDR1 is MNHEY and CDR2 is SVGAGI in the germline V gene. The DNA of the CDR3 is TGTGCCAGCAGCCGTCTAGGCAATGAGCAGTTCTTC. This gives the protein CASSRLGNEQFF.

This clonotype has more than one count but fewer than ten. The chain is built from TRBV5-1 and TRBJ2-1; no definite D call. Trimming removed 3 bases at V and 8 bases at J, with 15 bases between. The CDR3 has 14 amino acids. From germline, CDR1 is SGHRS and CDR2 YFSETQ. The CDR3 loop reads CASSYRAQEDEQFF. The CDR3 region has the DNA TGCGCCAGCAGCTACCGGGCCCAAGAAGATGAGCAGTTCTTC.

CDR3 sequence: CASSYSGGADEQFF. The DNA for the CDR3 is TGTGCCAGCAGTTACTCAGGGGGAGCCGATGAGCAGTTCTTC. This chain joins TRBV6-5 and TRBJ2-1; weak D call: TRBD1 (6 bases). V dropped 0 bases and J dropped 8 bases, with 11 bases sitting between them. The CDR3 covers 14 residues. Germline loops: CDR1 MNHEY, CDR2 SVGAGI.

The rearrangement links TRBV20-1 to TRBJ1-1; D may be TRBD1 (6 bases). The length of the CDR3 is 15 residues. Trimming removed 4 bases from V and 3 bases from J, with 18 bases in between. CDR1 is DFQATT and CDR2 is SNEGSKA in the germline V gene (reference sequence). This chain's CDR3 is CSATYEGVGDTEAFF. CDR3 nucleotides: TGCAGTGCTACCTATGAGGGGGTAGGGGACACTGAAGCTTTCTTT.

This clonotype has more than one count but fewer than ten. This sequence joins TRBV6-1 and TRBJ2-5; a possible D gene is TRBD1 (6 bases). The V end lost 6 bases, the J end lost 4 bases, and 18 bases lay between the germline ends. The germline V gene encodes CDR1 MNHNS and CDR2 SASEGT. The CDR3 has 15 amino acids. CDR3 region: CASRRGTAGAETQYF. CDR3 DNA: TGTGCCAGCAGAAGGGGGACGGCCGGAGCAGAGACCCAGTACTTC.

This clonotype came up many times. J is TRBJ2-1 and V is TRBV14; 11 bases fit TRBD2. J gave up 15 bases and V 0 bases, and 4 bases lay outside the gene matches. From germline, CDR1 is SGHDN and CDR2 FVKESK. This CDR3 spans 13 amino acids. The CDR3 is CASSQELAGELFF. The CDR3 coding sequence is TGTGCCAGCAGCCAAGAACTAGCGGGAGAACTGTTCTTC.

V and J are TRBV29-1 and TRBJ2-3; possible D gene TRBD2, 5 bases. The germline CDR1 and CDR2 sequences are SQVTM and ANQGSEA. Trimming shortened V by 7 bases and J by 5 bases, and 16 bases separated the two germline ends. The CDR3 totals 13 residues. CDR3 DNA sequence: TGCAGCGGTGACGTGAGGGTGGGAGATACGCAGTATTTT. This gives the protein CSGDVRVGDTQYF.

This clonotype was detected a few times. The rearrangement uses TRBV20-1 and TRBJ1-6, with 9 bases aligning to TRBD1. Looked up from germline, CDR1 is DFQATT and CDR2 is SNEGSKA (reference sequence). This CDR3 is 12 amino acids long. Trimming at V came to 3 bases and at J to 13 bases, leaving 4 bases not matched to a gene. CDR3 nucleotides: TGCAGTGCTAGGGACAGGGGTCGTCCCCTCCACTTT. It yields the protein CSARDRGRPLHF.

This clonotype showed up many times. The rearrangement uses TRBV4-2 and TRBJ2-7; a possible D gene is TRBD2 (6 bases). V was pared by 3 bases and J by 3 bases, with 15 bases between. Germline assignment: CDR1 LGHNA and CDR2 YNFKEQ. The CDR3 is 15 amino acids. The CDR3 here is CASSQDGTGSYEQYF. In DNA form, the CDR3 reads TGTGCCAGCAGCCAGGACGGGACCGGGAGCTACGAGCAGTACTTC.

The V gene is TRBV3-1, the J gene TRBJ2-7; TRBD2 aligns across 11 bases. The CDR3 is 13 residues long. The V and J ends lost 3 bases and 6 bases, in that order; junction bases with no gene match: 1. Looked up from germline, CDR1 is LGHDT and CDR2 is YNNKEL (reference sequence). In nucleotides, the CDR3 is TGTGCCAGCAGCCAGACTAGCGGGATCGAGCAGTACTTC. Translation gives CASSQTSGIEQYF.

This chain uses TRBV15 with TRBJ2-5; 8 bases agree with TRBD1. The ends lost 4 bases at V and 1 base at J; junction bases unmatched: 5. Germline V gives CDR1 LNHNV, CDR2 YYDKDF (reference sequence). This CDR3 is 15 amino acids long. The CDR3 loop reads CATSMGQVFQETQYF. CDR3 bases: TGTGCCACCAGCATGGGACAGGTATTCCAAGAGACCCAGTACTTC.

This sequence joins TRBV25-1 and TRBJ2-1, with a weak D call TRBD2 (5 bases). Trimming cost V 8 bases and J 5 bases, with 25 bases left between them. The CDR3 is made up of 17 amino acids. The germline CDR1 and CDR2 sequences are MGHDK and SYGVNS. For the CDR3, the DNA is TGTGCCAGCGGCCAGATAAGGATCGGGCGGGCCGACAATGAGCAGTTCTTC. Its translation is CASGQIRIGRADNEQFF.

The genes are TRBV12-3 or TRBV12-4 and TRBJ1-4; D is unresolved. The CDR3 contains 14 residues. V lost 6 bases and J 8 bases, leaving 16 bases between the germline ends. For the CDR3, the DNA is TGTGCCAGCAGGCCAGGCGGATTGAGGGAAAAACTGTTTTTT. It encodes CASRPGGLREKLFF.

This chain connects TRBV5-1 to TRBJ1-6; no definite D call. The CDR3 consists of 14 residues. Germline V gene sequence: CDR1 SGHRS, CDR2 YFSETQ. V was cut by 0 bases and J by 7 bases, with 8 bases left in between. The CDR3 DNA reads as TGCGCCAGCAGCTTGGTAACAGCCAATTCACCCCTCCACTTT. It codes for CASSLVTANSPLHF.

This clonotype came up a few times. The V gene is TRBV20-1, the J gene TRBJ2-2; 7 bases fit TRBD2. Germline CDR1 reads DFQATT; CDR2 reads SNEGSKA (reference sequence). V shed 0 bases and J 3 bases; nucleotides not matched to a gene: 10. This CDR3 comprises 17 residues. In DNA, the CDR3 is TGCAGTGCTAGAGATGGGGTCGGGCTAGCGGACACCGGGGAGCTGTTTTTT. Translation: CSARDGVGLADTGELFF.

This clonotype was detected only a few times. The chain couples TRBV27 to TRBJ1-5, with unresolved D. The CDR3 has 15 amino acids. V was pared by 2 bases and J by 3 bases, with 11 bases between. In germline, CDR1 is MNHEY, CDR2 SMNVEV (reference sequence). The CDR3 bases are TGTGCCAGCAGTTTAGCGAGGAACGACAATCAGCCCCAGCATTTT. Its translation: CASSLARNDNQPQHF.

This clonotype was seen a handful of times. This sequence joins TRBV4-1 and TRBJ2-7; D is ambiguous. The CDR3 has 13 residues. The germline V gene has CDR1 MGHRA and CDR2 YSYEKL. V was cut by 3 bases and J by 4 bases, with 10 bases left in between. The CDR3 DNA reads TGCGCCAGCAGCCACCCGAAAAGTTACGAGCAGTACTTC. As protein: CASSHPKSYEQYF.

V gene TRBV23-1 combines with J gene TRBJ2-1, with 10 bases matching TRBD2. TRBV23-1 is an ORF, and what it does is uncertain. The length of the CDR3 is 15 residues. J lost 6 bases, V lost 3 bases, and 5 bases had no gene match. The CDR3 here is CASSHPGLALNEQFF. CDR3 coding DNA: TGCGCCAGCAGTCATCCGGGACTAGCGCTCAATGAGCAGTTCTTC.